This T cell receptor (beta chain) was recovered during a study of blood T cell repertoires in COVID-19. As for the study in general: Acute and convalescent COVID-19 samples came from the United States, Italy and Spain. Sources were T cells, B-cell-depleted T cells, or PBMCs; the material itself was cDNA or gDNA.

Original methodology: Cell counts per sample came from amplifying reference gene primers. Sequencing was performed with immunoSEQ multiplex PCR; in TCRdb, only in-frame clones are kept and a portion is missing. The V and J calls and the clone size are those of that table, but D and trimming were determined from the DNA. The sample includes a few hundred thousand clones, roughly nine tenths of them seen just once. The CDR3 totals 17 residues. Trimming cost V 2 bases and J 7 bases; bases outside gene matches: 8. Looked up from germline, CDR1 is KGHSH and CDR2 is LQKENI. Sequenced: peripheral blood. The chain carries TRBV18 and TRBJ1-6, with TRBD1 matching 10 bases. The TCR sequence derives from a woman aged 45-60 years who had recovered from COVID-19. Here the CDR3 DNA reads TGTGCCAGCTCACCAACGGGGACAGGGGCGTCCAATTCACCCCTCCACTTT. As protein: CASSPTGTGASNSPLHF. Variable domain in full (rest from reference TRBV18 and TRBJ1-6): NAGVMQNPRHLVRRRGQEARLRCSPMKGHSHVYWYRQLPEEGLKFMVYLQKENIIDESGMPKERFSAEFPKEGPSILRIQQVVRGDSAAYFCASSPTGTGASNSPLHFGNGTRLTVT.